The rows below give T cell receptor beta chains drawn from one sample of a study of T cells after posttransplantation cyclophosphamide. Generated by immunoSEQ multiplex PCR, the TCRdb table keeps only in-frame clones and is missing some. The table has tens of thousands of clones, around 93% seen once. The sequenced sample was PBMCs. These receptors all come from a woman aged 25 to 39 in good health and a related stem cell transplant donor. CDR3s leave out the opening cysteine and the closing phenylalanine or tryptophan. D genes are given only for firm matches.

d_gene,len,v_gene,j_gene,CDR3aa
.,12,TRBV5-4,TRBJ2-1,ASSLGGRGDEQF
.,13,TRBV5-1,TRBJ1-4,ASSFRTGLNEKLF
TRBD1,12,TRBV10-3,TRBJ2-1,AISESAGQGKQF
TRBD2,12,TRBV10-3,TRBJ2-5,AISLAGGKETQY
TRBD1,15,TRBV5-4,TRBJ1-1,ASSEVGTGAMNTEAF
.,10,TRBV7-9,TRBJ1-1,ASSRDNTEAF
.,13,TRBV25-1,TRBJ2-2,ASSDPVWGPGELF
.,12,TRBV5-4,TRBJ1-5,ASSLLGDNQPQH
.,12,TRBV18,TRBJ1-2,ASSPSRDRYGYT
.,16,TRBV7-9,TRBJ2-5,ASRPNQVPTQAGETQY
.,12,TRBV9,TRBJ1-2,ASSVDGRSYGYT
TRBD1,11,TRBV28,TRBJ1-2,ASSSGQIYGYT
.,15,TRBV10-3,TRBJ2-1,AISGTGATRGYNEQF
TRBD2,19,TRBV7-8,TRBJ2-1,ASSLSRQGGTSGDSYNEQF
.,11,TRBV30,TRBJ2-1,AWSPGVNNEQF
TRBD1,13,TRBV11-1,TRBJ2-1,ASSLEDRGPNEQF
TRBD1,12,TRBV7-2,TRBJ1-2,ASSKGQGAGGYT
.,12,TRBV2,TRBJ1-1,ASRPTGQSTEAF
.,12,TRBV6-5,TRBJ1-5,ASGDGGSNQPQH
TRBD2,15,TRBV7-6,TRBJ2-1,ASSFRSLAGGWNEQF
.,13,TRBV29-1,TRBJ1-2,SAGRVQASYYGYT
.,12,TRBV10-3,TRBJ1-3,AILDRQDGNTIY
.,13,TRBV28,TRBJ1-1,ASSLPTQGNTEAF
.,10,TRBV10-3,TRBJ1-1,AAQTGNTEAF
.,13,TRBV7-8,TRBJ1-5,ASSPLVHPNQPQH
.,11,TRBV29-1,TRBJ2-1,SVPGVGYNEQF
.,13,TRBV7-2,TRBJ1-2,ASSYGTATNYGYT
.,12,TRBV4-2,TRBJ2-5,ASSQGQRQETQY
TRBD1,11,TRBV29-1,TRBJ1-2,SATAGDSYGYT
.,13,TRBV5-1,TRBJ2-1,ASRKGQFTYNEQF
TRBD1,12,TRBV19,TRBJ1-2,ASSIDGTAYGYT
.,16,TRBV28,TRBJ2-1,ASRRRTGGARKDNEQF
.,10,TRBV5-8,TRBJ2-5,ASSLVAETQY
.,10,TRBV6-1,TRBJ1-1,ASSVHRTEAF
.,13,TRBV4-2,TRBJ2-5,ASSSRTGGQETQY
TRBD2,13,TRBV5-1,TRBJ2-7,ASSRRVGGSDEQY
TRBD2,12,TRBV5-1,TRBJ2-1,ATKQRISGGVLF
TRBD2,12,TRBV30,TRBJ2-5,AWNSGGAAGTQY
.,13,TRBV27,TRBJ1-2,ASRTGAGGYYGYT
TRBD2,12,TRBV5-5,TRBJ2-3,ASTVGLAADTQY